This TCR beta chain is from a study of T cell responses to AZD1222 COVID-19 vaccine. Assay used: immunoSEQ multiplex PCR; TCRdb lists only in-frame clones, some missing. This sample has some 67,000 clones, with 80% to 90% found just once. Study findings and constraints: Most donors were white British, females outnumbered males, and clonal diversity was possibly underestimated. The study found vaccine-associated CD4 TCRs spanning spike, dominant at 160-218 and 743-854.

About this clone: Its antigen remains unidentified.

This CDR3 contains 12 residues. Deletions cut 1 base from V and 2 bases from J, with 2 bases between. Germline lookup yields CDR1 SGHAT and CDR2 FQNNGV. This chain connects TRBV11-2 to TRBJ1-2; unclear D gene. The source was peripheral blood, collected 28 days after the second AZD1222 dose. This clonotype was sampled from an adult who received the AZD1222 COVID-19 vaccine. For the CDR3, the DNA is TGTGCCAGCAGCTTAGCAAACTATGGCTACACCTTC. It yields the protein CASSLANYGYTF.